This T cell receptor (beta chain) was retrieved from a study of early T cells in non-severe SARS-CoV-2 infection. Trimming pared 11 bases from V and 6 bases from J, leaving 14 bases between. This CDR3 spans 13 amino acids. In the library, individual cDNA molecules carried attached unique molecular identifiers. TCRdb re-analysed the 5' RACE reads in MiXCR, keeping a single row per CDR3 protein. The table shows about 45,000 distinct CDR3 sequences, with roughly an eighth occurring only once. This clonotype has ten or more counts. What it binds is not known. Findings and caveats of the study: Anti-spike CD8 responses were favored by VDJdb matching, which missed private and CD4 specificities.

The TCR originated in an adult who was a healthcare worker with PCR-confirmed SARS-CoV-2 infection or an uninfected control (not recorded which). The chain recombines TRBV12-3 or TRBV12-4 with TRBJ1-6, with D unresolved. The material sequenced was whole blood. The CDR3 region has the DNA TGTGCCGCAACCGGGTCCGCTAATTCACCCCTCCACTTT. Its protein product is CAATGSANSPLHF.